These T cell receptor beta chains were read from a single sample in a study of T-cell reconstitution after alpha-beta-depleted transplantation in children. MiXCR, applied by TCRdb to the PCR reads, yields one record per CDR3 protein. The repertoire holds roughly 150,000 distinct CDR3 sequences, with over 8.5% as singletons. Sequenced material: PBMCs, taken before TCRalphabeta/CD19-depleted stem cell transplant. The source is a boy aged 2 to 10 with acute myeloid leukemia, due to receive a stem cell transplant. Each CDR3 is given with its conserved first and last residue. Each record gives: D gene, clone size, V gene, J gene, CDR3 DNA, CDR3 protein. D genes are given only for firm matches. A clone size is listed for some rows: how often the clone was seen (once, few, many), or a class if it is expanded.

>NA|many|TRBV3-1|TRBJ2-7
TGTGCCAGCAGCCAAGATCAAGACAGCCTCCGGGAGCAGTACTTC
CASSQDQDSLREQYF
>TRBD1|many|TRBV10-3|TRBJ2-5
TGTGCCATCAGTGCAAGACAGGGACAGGAGACCCAGTACTTC
CAISARQGQETQYF
>TRBD2|many|TRBV2|TRBJ2-3
TGTGCCAGCAGTGTGGATAGCGGGAGGTCTACAGATACGCAGTATTTT
CASSVDSGRSTDTQYF
>NA|many|TRBV15|TRBJ2-7
TGTGCCACCAGCCCTAAGGGGGGCGGGGGTTATTTGTACGAGCAGTACTTC
CATSPKGGGGYLYEQYF
>TRBD1|many|TRBV5-1|TRBJ2-7
TGCGCCAGCAGCGGGACAGGGAACCCCTACGAGCAGTACTTC
CASSGTGNPYEQYF
>NA|many|TRBV5-1|TRBJ1-4
TGCGCCAGCAGCTTGGGCAGAGTGGCTAATGTTGAAAAACTGTTTTTT
CASSLGRVANVEKLFF
>NA|many|TRBV12-5|TRBJ1-1
TGTGCTAGTGGTCCTACAGGGAGCACTGAAGCTTTCTTT
CASGPTGSTEAFF
>NA|many|TRBV2|TRBJ2-5
TGTGCCAGCCGGGACGTACGAGAGACCCAGTACTTC
CASRDVRETQYF
>NA|many|TRBV20-1|TRBJ1-6
TGCAGTGCTAGAGAACATGGGATGAATAATTCACCCCTCCACTTT
CSAREHGMNNSPLHF
>TRBD2|many|TRBV12-3/TRBV12-4|TRBJ2-5
TGTGCCAGCAGTACCTCTAGCGGGGAACAAGAGACCCAGTACTTC
CASSTSSGEQETQYF
>NA|NA|TRBV29-1|TRBJ2-3
TGCAGCGTGAAATGGGGGGAGTTACGCACAGATACGCAGTATTTT
CSVKWGELRTDTQYF